This T cell receptor (beta chain) was profiled in a study of blood T cell repertoires in COVID-19. Turning to the study itself: Samples taken during acute and convalescent COVID-19 were collected in the United States, Italy and Spain. T cells, B-cell-depleted T cells, or PBMCs provided the cDNA or gDNA that served as material.

In the original workflow: Estimation of nucleated cell counts relied on the amplification of reference gene primers. The protocol was immunoSEQ multiplex PCR, while the TCRdb copy is restricted to in-frame clones and leaves out a portion. The DNA was the basis for D and trimming; V, J and clone size are from that table. There are more than 75,000 clones in the sample; around 80% occur only once, and about 10% lies in the top ten. V was trimmed by 2 bases and J by 5 bases, leaving 13 bases between them. CDR1 is LGHDT and CDR2 is YNNKEL in the germline V gene (reference sequence). The CDR3 is 14 amino acids.

The material sequenced was peripheral blood. The TCR comes from a man aged 55-75 years with acute or convalescent COVID-19. The chain employs TRBV3-1 (or the pseudogene TRBV3-2) and TRBJ2-7; possible D gene TRBD2, 5 bases. The CDR3 protein is CASSQFGRGNEQYF. The CDR3 nucleotides read TGTGCCAGCAGCCAATTCGGTAGAGGGAACGAGCAGTACTTC.